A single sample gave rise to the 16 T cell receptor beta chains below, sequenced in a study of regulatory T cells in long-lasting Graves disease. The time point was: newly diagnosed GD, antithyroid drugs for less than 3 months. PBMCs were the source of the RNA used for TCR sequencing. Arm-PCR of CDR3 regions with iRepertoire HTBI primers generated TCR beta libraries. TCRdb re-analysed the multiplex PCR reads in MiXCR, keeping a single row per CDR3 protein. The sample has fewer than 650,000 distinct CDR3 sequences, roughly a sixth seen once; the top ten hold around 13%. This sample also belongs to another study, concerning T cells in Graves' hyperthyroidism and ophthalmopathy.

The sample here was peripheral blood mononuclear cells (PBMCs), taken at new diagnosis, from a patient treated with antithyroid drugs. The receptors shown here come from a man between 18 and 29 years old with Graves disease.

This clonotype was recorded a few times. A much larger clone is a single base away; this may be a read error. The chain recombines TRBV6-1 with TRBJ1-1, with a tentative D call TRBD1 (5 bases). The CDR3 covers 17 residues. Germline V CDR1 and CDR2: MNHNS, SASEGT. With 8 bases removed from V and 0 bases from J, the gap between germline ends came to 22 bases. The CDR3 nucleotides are TGTGCCAGCCCGCCTGTCCCCTTCGGCAGGGTGAACACTGAAGCTTTCTTT. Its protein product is CASPPVPFGRVNTEAFF.

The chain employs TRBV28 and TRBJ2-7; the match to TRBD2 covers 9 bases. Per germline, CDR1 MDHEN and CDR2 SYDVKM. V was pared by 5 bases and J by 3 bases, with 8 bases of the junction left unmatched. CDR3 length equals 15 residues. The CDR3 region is CASSASGTVVYEQYF. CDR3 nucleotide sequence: TGTGCCAGCAGTGCTAGCGGGACTGTGGTCTACGAGCAGTACTTC.

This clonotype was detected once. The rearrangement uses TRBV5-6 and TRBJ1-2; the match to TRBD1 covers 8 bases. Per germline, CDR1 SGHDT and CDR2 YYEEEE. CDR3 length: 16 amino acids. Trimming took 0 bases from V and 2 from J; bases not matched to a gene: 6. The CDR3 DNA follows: TGTGCCAGCAGCTTGGGTCAGGGGGCAGGGAACTATGGCTACACCTTC. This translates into CASSLGQGAGNYGYTF.

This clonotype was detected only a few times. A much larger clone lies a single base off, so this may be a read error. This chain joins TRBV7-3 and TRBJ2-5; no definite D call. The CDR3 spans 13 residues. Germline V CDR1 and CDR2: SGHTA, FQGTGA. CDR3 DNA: TGTGCCAGCAGCTTAAACAACCAAGAGACCCGGTACTTC. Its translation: CASSLNNQETRYF.

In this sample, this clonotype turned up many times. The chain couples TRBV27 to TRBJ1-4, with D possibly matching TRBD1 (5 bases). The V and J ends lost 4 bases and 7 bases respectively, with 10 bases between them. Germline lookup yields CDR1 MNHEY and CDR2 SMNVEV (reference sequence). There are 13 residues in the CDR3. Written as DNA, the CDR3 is TGTGCCAGCAGTTCGGGGGAGGGTGAAAAACTGTTTTTT. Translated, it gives CASSSGEGEKLFF.

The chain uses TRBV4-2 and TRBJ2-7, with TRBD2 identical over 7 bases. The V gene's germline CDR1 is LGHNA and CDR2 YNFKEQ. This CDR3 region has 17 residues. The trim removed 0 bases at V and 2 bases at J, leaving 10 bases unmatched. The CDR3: CASSQDGDGGRAYEQYF. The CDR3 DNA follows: TGTGCCAGCAGCCAAGATGGCGACGGCGGGAGAGCCTACGAGCAGTACTTC.

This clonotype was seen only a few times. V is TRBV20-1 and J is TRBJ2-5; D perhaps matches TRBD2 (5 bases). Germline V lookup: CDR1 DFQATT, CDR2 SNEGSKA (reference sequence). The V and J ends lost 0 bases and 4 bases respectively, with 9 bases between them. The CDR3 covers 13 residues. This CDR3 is CSARDASLETQYF. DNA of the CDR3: TGCAGTGCTAGAGATGCTAGCTTAGAGACCCAGTACTTC.

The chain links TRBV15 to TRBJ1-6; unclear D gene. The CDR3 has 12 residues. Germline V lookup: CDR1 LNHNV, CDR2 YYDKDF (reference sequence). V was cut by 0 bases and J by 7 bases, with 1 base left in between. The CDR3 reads CATSRDNSPLHF. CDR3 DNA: TGTGCCACCAGCAGAGACAATTCACCCCTCCACTTT.

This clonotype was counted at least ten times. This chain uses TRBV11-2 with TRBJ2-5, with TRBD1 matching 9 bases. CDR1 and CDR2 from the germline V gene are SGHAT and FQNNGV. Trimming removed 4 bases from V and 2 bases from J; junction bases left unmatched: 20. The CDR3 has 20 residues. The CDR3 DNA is TGTGCCAGCAGCTCCCCGATACCTCGAGGGACAGGGAGGCGGCAAGAGACCCAGTACTTC. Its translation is CASSSPIPRGTGRRQETQYF.

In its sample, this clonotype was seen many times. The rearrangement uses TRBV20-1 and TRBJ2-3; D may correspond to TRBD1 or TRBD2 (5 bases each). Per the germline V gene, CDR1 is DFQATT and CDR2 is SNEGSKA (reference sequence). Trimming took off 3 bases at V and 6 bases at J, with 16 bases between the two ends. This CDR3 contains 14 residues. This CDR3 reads CSASGRGLRDTQYF. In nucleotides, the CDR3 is TGCAGTGCTAGCGGTCGGGGCCTGCGGGATACGCAGTATTTT.

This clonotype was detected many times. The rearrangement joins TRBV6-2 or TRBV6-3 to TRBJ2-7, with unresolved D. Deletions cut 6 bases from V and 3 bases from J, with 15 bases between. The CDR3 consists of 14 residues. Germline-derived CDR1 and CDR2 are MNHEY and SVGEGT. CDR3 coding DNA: TGTGCCAGCAGGGTGGGGTTCGAGAGCTACGAGCAGTACTTC. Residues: CASRVGFESYEQYF.

CDR3 bases: TGTGCCAGCAGCCCGGGGGGCTCGGAGACCCAGTACTTC. Protein sequence: CASSPGGSETQYF. This chain connects TRBV7-2 to TRBJ2-5; D might be TRBD2 (7 bases). This CDR3 has 13 residues. Per germline, CDR1 SGHTA and CDR2 FQGNSA. The V end was cut by 5 bases, the J end by 5 bases, with 12 bases between.

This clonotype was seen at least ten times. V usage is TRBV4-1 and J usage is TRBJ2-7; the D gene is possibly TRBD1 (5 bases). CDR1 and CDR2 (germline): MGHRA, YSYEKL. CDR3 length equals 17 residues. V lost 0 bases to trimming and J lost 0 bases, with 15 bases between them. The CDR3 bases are TGCGCCAGCAGCCAAGAGGTAAGGGCAGGGTCCTCCTACGAGCAGTACTTC. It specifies CASSQEVRAGSSYEQYF.

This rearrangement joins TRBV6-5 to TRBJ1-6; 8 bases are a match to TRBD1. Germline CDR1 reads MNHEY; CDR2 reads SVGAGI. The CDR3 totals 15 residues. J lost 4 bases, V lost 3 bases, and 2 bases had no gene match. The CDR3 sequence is CASSYDRGYNSPLHF. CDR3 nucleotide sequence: TGTGCCAGCAGTTATGACAGGGGTTATAATTCACCCCTCCACTTT.

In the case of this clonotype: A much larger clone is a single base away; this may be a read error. The CDR3 loop reads CASTPSVSYNEQFF. Written as DNA, the CDR3 is TGTGCCAGCACCCCGTCCGTCTCCTACAATGAGCAGTTCTTC. The rearrangement joins TRBV27 to TRBJ2-1, with unresolved D. The CDR3 length is 14 residues. Trimming cost V 7 bases and J 0 bases, with 10 bases left between them. Germline V lookup: CDR1 MNHEY, CDR2 SMNVEV (reference sequence).

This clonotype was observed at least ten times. CDR3 DNA: TGTGCCTGGAGTGTACAGGGGAGCCACACCTTC. Its translation: CAWSVQGSHTF. V gene TRBV30 combines with J gene TRBJ1-2, with 7 bases fitting TRBD1. Trimming took 0 bases from V and 12 from J; bases not matched to a gene: 4. This CDR3 has 11 residues. Germline values: CDR1 GTSNPN, CDR2 SVGIG (reference sequence).